This TCR beta chain stems from a study of T cell changes during pregnancy in multiple sclerosis. The CDR3 runs to 15 residues. In germline, CDR1 is SGHVS, CDR2 FQNEAQ. The V gene end was trimmed by 6 bases and the J gene end by 4 bases; junction bases not matched to a gene: 4. Data came from immunoSEQ multiplex PCR; TCRdb stores just in-frame clones and leaves some out. The sample yields just under 95,000 clones, 92% seen once. This chain links TRBV7-8 with TRBJ2-5; 14 nucleotides match TRBD2. Sequenced here: peripheral blood, sampled in the first trimester of pregnancy. This clonotype originated in a female donor with multiple sclerosis, enrolled in a pregnancy study. The CDR3 is CASSLGLAGVETQYF. DNA for the CDR3: TGTGCCAGCAGTCTGGGACTAGCGGGAGTAGAGACCCAGTACTTC.